Below, 28 T cell receptor beta chains from the same sample are listed, as sequenced in a study of cytomegalovirus exposure and HLA in healthy donors (dated by TCRdb to about 2017). Library preparation employed the immunoSEQ multiplex PCR assay. For the multiplex PCR, a mixture combining 60 forward primers for TCR Vbeta segments and 13 reverse primers for TCR Jbeta segments was used. TCRdb stores this immuneACCESS table with in-frame sequences only. Part of the clones is absent; in the studies checked, under half of the shortfall reflects unresolved V genes, and no reason is known for the rest. The sample table holds about 200,000 clones, of which about 77% were seen once. The ten top clones hold 2.9% of the sample. Sequencing used PBMCs. Every receptor here comes from a woman aged 25 to 39 in good health and CMV-seronegative.

The chain uses TRBV18 and TRBJ2-5; weak D call: TRBD2 (5 bases). V lost 2 bases, J lost 1 base, and 14 bases lay in between. Germline-derived CDR1 and CDR2 are KGHSH and LQKENI. CDR3 length: 16 residues. CDR3 loop: CASSPSSPRGQETQYF. DNA for the CDR3: TGTGCCAGCTCACCATCGAGCCCCCGGGGCCAAGAGACCCAGTACTTC.

This clone occurred once. The V and J genes are TRBV7-3 and TRBJ2-1, with 8 nucleotides matching TRBD2. Trimming at V came to 1 base and at J to 4 bases, leaving 6 bases not matched to a gene. CDR3 length equals 16 residues. From germline, CDR1 is SGHTA and CDR2 FQGTGA. Here the CDR3 reads CASSLRAGGDYNEQFF. The CDR3 DNA sequence: TGTGCCAGCAGCTTAAGGGCGGGGGGAGATTACAATGAGCAGTTCTTC.

This clone came up once. Other nucleotide sequences from this sample produce the same CDR3. V usage is TRBV7-9 and J usage is TRBJ2-7, with unresolved D. This CDR3 contains 13 residues. Trimming cost V 4 bases and J 0 bases, with 7 bases left between them. Germline V gene sequence: CDR1 SEHNR, CDR2 FQNEAQ (reference sequence). In DNA form, the CDR3 reads TGTGCCAGCAGCTCGACAAGCTCCTACGAGCAGTACTTC. Residues: CASSSTSSYEQYF.

The chain recombines TRBV2 with TRBJ2-1, with TRBD2 as a possible D gene (7 bases). The germline V and J ends were trimmed by 8 bases and 6 bases, with 20 bases remaining between them. The germline V gene encodes CDR1 SNHLY and CDR2 FYNNEI. There are 15 residues in the CDR3. The CDR3 loop reads CASPKWGGASNEQFF. The CDR3 bases are TGTGCCAGCCCCAAGTGGGGGGGGGCCTCCAATGAGCAGTTCTTC.

V and J are TRBV27 and TRBJ1-5; D unresolved. Trimming pared 4 bases from V and 7 bases from J, leaving 20 bases between. Per germline, CDR1 MNHEY and CDR2 SMNVEV (reference sequence). CDR3 length: 16 amino acids. CDR3 bases: TGTGCCAGCAGTTCCTCCGCGGGAGAGACGGTACAGCCCCAGCATTTT. Its protein is CASSSSAGETVQPQHF.

This clone was seen only once. This chain's CDR3 is CASSSSDRVGSPLHF. The CDR3 region has the DNA TGCGCCAGCAGCTCATCGGACAGGGTGGGGTCACCCCTCCACTTT. The chain combines TRBV5-1 with TRBJ1-6; 8 bases match TRBD1. Germline V gene data show CDR1 as SGHRS and CDR2 as YFSETQ. After removal of 3 bases from V and 10 bases from J, the junction contained 9 bases not matched to a gene. CDR3 size: 15 residues.

The sample holds a few counts of this clone. The V call is TRBV15, the J call TRBJ1-5; no clear D. The germline V gene encodes CDR1 LNHNV and CDR2 YYDKDF (reference sequence). The CDR3 has 13 amino acids. Trimming shortened V by 8 bases and J by 1 base, and 9 bases separated the two germline ends. DNA of the CDR3: TGTGCCACCCGGGATACCAGCAATCAGCCCCAGCATTTT. Protein product: CATRDTSNQPQHF.

In this sample, this clone turned up once. The chain recombines TRBV30 with TRBJ2-7; 12 bases map to TRBD1. Germline CDR1 GTSNPN, CDR2 SVGIG (reference sequence). The CDR3 has 14 residues. The V segment lost 2 bases and the J segment 6 bases; nucleotides outside the gene matches: 5. The CDR3 coding sequence is TGTGCCTGGAGTCACCCGGGACAGGGGGCCGAGCAGTACTTC. Residues: CAWSHPGQGAEQYF. The variable domain in full, completed from reference TRBV30 and TRBJ2-7, reads SQTIHQWPATLVQPVGSPLSLECTVEGTSNPNLYWYRQAAGRGLQLLFYSVGIGQISSEVPQNLSASRPQDRQFILSSKKLLLSDSGFYLCAWSHPGQGAEQYFGPGTRLTVT.

The chain recombines TRBV4-1 with TRBJ1-1, with D perhaps matching TRBD1 (6 bases). Germline CDR1 reads MGHRA; CDR2 reads YSYEKL. V lost 6 bases to trimming and J lost 7 bases, with 15 bases between them. The CDR3 loop spans 13 amino acids. The CDR3 region is CASRWDTEGEAFF. CDR3 nucleotide sequence: TGCGCCAGCAGATGGGACACCGAGGGTGAAGCTTTCTTT.

The chain joins TRBV7-2 to TRBJ2-5, with TRBD2 identical over 8 bases. This CDR3 region has 16 residues. With V trimmed by 2 bases and J by 5 bases, 10 bases remained unmatched. Germline CDR1 reads SGHTA; CDR2 reads FQGNSA. CDR3 DNA sequence: TGTGCCAGCAGCTTACGAAGGGGACTAGTTCTCGAGACCCAGTACTTC. Its translation is CASSLRRGLVLETQYF.

This chain's CDR3 is CASSQGLAISYEQYF. CDR3 coding DNA: TGTGCCAGCAGCCAAGGACTAGCGATCTCTTACGAGCAGTACTTC. The chain recombines TRBV14 with TRBJ2-7; 8 bases are shared with TRBD2. Germline CDR1 is SGHDN and CDR2 is FVKESK. This CDR3 has 15 residues. The V and J ends lost 1 base and 4 bases, in that order; junction bases with no gene match: 6.

The chain is built from TRBV2 and TRBJ2-2; TRBD2 aligns across 10 bases. Trimming at V came to 4 bases and at J to 1 base, leaving 0 bases not matched to a gene. This CDR3 has 15 amino acids. CDR1 SNHLY and CDR2 FYNNEI come from the germline V gene. The CDR3 region is CASSGLAGNTGELFF. CDR3 sequence (DNA): TGTGCCAGCAGTGGACTAGCGGGGAACACCGGGGAGCTGTTTTTT.

The V gene is TRBV7-9, the J gene TRBJ2-7; TRBD1 might be the D (6 bases). The length of the CDR3 is 16 residues. V lost 4 bases to trimming and J lost 3 bases, with 19 bases between them. Germline assignment: CDR1 SEHNR and CDR2 FQNEAQ (reference sequence). The CDR3 nucleotides read TGTGCCAGCAGCTCAGTTGACAGGTCCTCCGGCTACGAGCAGTACTTC. Its translation: CASSSVDRSSGYEQYF.

The chain has TRBV27 and TRBJ1-5, with D maybe TRBD1 (5 bases). This CDR3 contains 15 residues. Germline V lookup: CDR1 MNHEY, CDR2 SMNVEV (reference sequence). V was trimmed by 4 bases and J by 3 bases, leaving 13 bases between them. CDR3 amino acids: CASSWSRASNQPQHF. Written as DNA, the CDR3 is TGTGCCAGCAGTTGGAGCAGGGCCTCCAATCAGCCCCAGCATTTT.

The rearrangement uses TRBV15 and TRBJ2-3; TRBD2 aligns across 8 bases. J lost 4 bases, V lost 7 bases, and 13 bases had no gene match. Germline V gene sequence: CDR1 LNHNV, CDR2 YYDKDF (reference sequence). The CDR3 totals 16 residues. As DNA, the CDR3 is TGTGCCACCATCTCGCAAGTCCCGGGAGGGGCAGATACGCAGTATTTT. Amino acid sequence: CATISQVPGGADTQYF.

This clone was observed a single time. The chain links TRBV30 to TRBJ2-6, with a weak D call TRBD2 (6 bases). Between the trimmed V and J ends, which lost 7 bases and 2 bases, there was a span of 15 bases. This CDR3 comprises 15 residues. Germline V gives CDR1 GTSNPN, CDR2 SVGIG (reference sequence). The CDR3 sequence: CASSRGEAGANVLTF. CDR3 coding DNA: TGTGCCTCTAGCCGTGGGGAGGCTGGGGCCAACGTCCTGACTTTC.

This clone showed up just a few times. The rearrangement uses TRBV7-6 and TRBJ2-2; no clear D. Germline values: CDR1 SGHVS, CDR2 FNYEAQ. This CDR3 has 12 residues. V lost 3 bases and J lost 4, with 3 bases in between. The CDR3 sequence: CASSFRTGELFF. The CDR3 region has the DNA TGTGCCAGCAGCTTCCGCACCGGGGAGCTGTTTTTT. The full variable domain, completed using reference TRBV7-6 and TRBJ2-2, is GAGVSQSPRYKVTKRGQDVALRCDPISGHVSLYWYRQALGQGPEFLTYFNYEAQQDKSGLPNDRFSAERPEGSISTLTIQRTEQRDSAMYRCASSFRTGELFFGEGSRLTVL.

The chain combines TRBV29-1 with TRBJ2-1; D remains unclear. Germline assignment: CDR1 SQVTM and CDR2 ANQGSEA. Trimming stripped 4 bases from V and 2 bases from J, with 9 bases between. The CDR3 is made up of 13 amino acids. The CDR3 is CSVGDFPYNEQFF. The CDR3 bases are TGCAGCGTTGGAGACTTTCCCTACAATGAGCAGTTCTTC.

CDR3 nucleotide sequence: TGTGCCAGCAGCCCGAGGGGGCGGGGGGGCCTCGGGGAGCAGTTCTTC. Its protein product is CASSPRGRGGLGEQFF. The chain uses TRBV11-3 and TRBJ2-1, with TRBD2 identical over 9 bases. The germline V gene encodes CDR1 SGHNT and CDR2 YENEEA. With V trimmed by 5 bases and J by 10 bases, 15 bases remained unmatched. This CDR3 spans 16 amino acids.

This chain connects TRBV5-3 to TRBJ2-7; 8 nucleotides align to TRBD1. TRBV5-3 is noted as an ORF with a role that remains uncertain. Trimming cost V 0 bases and J 2 bases; bases outside gene matches: 4. CDR3 length: 15 residues. The CDR3 DNA reads TGTGCCAGAAGCTTGGCCCAGGGGGCCGCCTACGAGCAGTACTTC. The encoded protein is CARSLAQGAAYEQYF.

This rearrangement joins TRBV5-8 to TRBJ1-5; D not certain. Germline lookup yields CDR1 SGHTS and CDR2 YDEGEE. The V end was cut by 2 bases, the J end by 7 bases, with 13 bases between. CDR3 size: 14 residues. CDR3 amino acids: CASSFNLLGQPQHF. DNA of the CDR3: TGTGCCAGCAGCTTTAATCTCCTCGGGCAGCCCCAGCATTTT.

The CDR3, as DNA: TGTGCCAGCAGTTTCATCCAGGGGGCCTACGAGCAGTACTTC. Residues: CASSFIQGAYEQYF. The V call is TRBV28, the J call TRBJ2-7; 7 nucleotides align to TRBD1. This CDR3 has 14 amino acids. Germline V gene sequence: CDR1 MDHEN, CDR2 SYDVKM. The trim removed 3 bases at V and 2 bases at J, leaving 4 bases unmatched.

The chain uses TRBV9 and TRBJ1-1, with 7 bases identical to TRBD1. Germline V CDR1 and CDR2: SGDLS, YYNGEE. Unmatched junction bases numbered 6, after V lost 2 bases and J lost 5 bases. The CDR3 runs 14 residues. CDR3 in amino acids: CASSVNRGGTEAFF. The CDR3 nucleotides read TGTGCCAGCAGCGTGAACAGGGGAGGAACTGAAGCTTTCTTT. Combining the CDR3 with reference TRBV9 and TRBJ1-1 gives the whole variable domain DSGVTQTPKHLITATGQRVTLRCSPRSGDLSVYWYQQSLDQGLQFLIQYYNGEERAKGNILERFSAQQFPDLHSELNLSSLELGDSALYFCASSVNRGGTEAFFGQGTRLTVV.

The table lists this clone with many counts. The rearrangement links TRBV25-1 to TRBJ1-4; 7 bases match TRBD1. With V trimmed by 1 base and J by 0 bases, 5 bases remained unmatched. The CDR3 length is 17 residues. Per the germline V gene, CDR1 is MGHDK and CDR2 is SYGVNS. The DNA for the CDR3 is TGTGCCAGCAGTGAATGGACAGGAGAAGCAACTAATGAAAAACTGTTTTTT. Its translation: CASSEWTGEATNEKLFF.

In this sample, this clone turned up a few times. The chain recombines TRBV4-2 with TRBJ2-5; TRBD2 matches at 14 bases. Per the germline V gene, CDR1 is LGHNA and CDR2 is YNFKEQ. Losses at the gene ends were 4 bases for V and 4 bases for J; bases not matched to a gene: 11. This CDR3 contains 18 residues. The CDR3 DNA is TGTGCCAGCAGCCCCCATGAGACTAGCGGGAGGGCCGGAGAGACCCAGTACTTC. The encoded protein is CASSPHETSGRAGETQYF.

A word on this clone: The junction and the germline gene differ at one end; a read error may be behind it. The CDR3 region is CASSLVGTPNYGYPF. CDR3 DNA sequence: TGTGCCAGCAGCTTAGTCGGGACACCGAACTATGGCTACCCCTTC. The V and J genes are TRBV11-2 and TRBJ1-2; TRBD1 might be the D (6 bases). There are 15 residues in the CDR3. Germline CDR1 SGHAT, CDR2 FQNNGV.

V is TRBV2 and J is TRBJ1-5, with TRBD1 identical over 7 bases. CDR1 is SNHLY and CDR2 is FYNNEI in the germline V gene. J was trimmed by 3 bases and V by 1 base; bases with no gene match: 6. This CDR3 spans 16 amino acids. DNA for the CDR3: TGTGCCAGCAGTGAAGGGTGGACAGGCCTCAATCAGCCCCAGCATTTT. The encoded protein is CASSEGWTGLNQPQHF.

J is TRBJ2-7 and V is TRBV5-6, with 8 bases lining up with TRBD1. Germline assignment: CDR1 SGHDT and CDR2 YYEEEE. The CDR3 runs to 14 residues. The J segment lost 7 bases and the V segment lost 4 bases, leaving 10 bases of the junction unmatched. The CDR3 nucleotides read TGTGCCAGCAGCGAGGTCTCGACAGGGGAAGAGCAGTACTTC. It yields the protein CASSEVSTGEEQYF.